A selection of T cell receptor beta chains follows, all from one sample in a study of CD8 T cells in ankylosing spondylitis. Using its own MiXCR run on the 5' RACE reads, TCRdb lists one record per CDR3 protein. The table shows roughly 130,000 distinct CDR3 sequences, with roughly 13% occurring only once. Specimen: blood, either unsorted or a sorted T cell fraction (not recorded which). The source of these receptors is a female donor with ankylosing spondylitis or in good health (not recorded which). Both conserved end residues are part of each CDR3. Fields, in order: V gene, D gene, J gene, clone size, CDR3 protein, CDR3 DNA. D genes are given only for firm matches. Size is omitted from some rows. Given values are once, few, many or a class for expanded clones.

TRBV30,-,TRBJ1-1,many,CAWSVRGRWGGRNTEAFF,TGTGCCTGGAGTGTACGGGGGAGATGGGGGGGGCGGAACACTGAAGCTTTCTTT
TRBV20-1,-,TRBJ2-1,few,CSARPPGRTPGEQFF,TGCAGTGCTAGGCCCCCGGGACGGACCCCGGGTGAGCAGTTCTTC
TRBV7-2,-,TRBJ1-3,few,CASSLVNGPGNTIYF,TGTGCCAGCAGCTTAGTAAATGGTCCTGGAAACACCATATATTTT
TRBV2,-,TRBJ1-1,-,CASSALTGGNTEAFF,TGTGCCAGCAGCGCCCTGACAGGCGGGAACACTGAAGCTTTCTTT
TRBV20-1,-,TRBJ1-2,many,CSATRVSNYGYTF,TGCAGTGCTACCCGCGTATCCAACTATGGCTACACCTTC
TRBV6-1,-,TRBJ2-2,few,CASTRNFGRPTGELFF,TGTGCCAGCACCAGGAATTTCGGACGGCCCACCGGGGAGCTGTTTTTT
TRBV7-9,-,TRBJ2-1,many,CASRTPLGASYNEQFF,TGTGCCAGCAGAACACCCTTGGGAGCCTCCTACAATGAGCAGTTCTTC
TRBV3-1,-,TRBJ2-7,few,CASSPKNLYEQYF,TGTGCCAGCAGCCCAAAGAATCTCTACGAGCAGTACTTC
TRBV12-3/TRBV12-4,-,TRBJ1-1,-,CAGSSGTEAFF,TGTGCCGGCAGCTCCGGGACTGAAGCTTTCTTT
TRBV5-1,-,TRBJ2-7,many,CASSLERNEQYF,TGCGCCAGCAGCTTGGAGAGGAACGAGCAGTACTTC
TRBV14,-,TRBJ1-3,-,CASSQTTSSGNTIYF,TGTGCCAGCAGCCAAACAACAAGCTCTGGAAACACCATATATTTT
TRBV7-8,-,TRBJ2-3,-,CASSLDTASNTQYF,TGTGCCAGCAGCTTGGACACCGCATCAAATACGCAGTATTTT
TRBV10-3,TRBD2,TRBJ2-1,few,CAISPSGAGGQHEQFF,TGTGCCATCAGTCCTAGCGGGGCGGGGGGGCAACATGAGCAGTTCTTC
TRBV27,TRBD1,TRBJ1-6,many,CASSPRNRGGPYNSPLHF,TGTGCCAGCAGTCCGCGGAACAGGGGTGGGCCCTATAATTCACCCCTCCACTTT
TRBV28,-,TRBJ1-6,many,CASRTPQVDNSPLHF,TGTGCCAGCAGGACCCCCCAGGTTGATAATTCACCCCTCCACTTT
TRBV6-2/TRBV6-3,-,TRBJ1-2,many,CASSYSQDYGYTF,TGTGCCAGCAGTTACTCCCAGGACTATGGCTACACCTTC
TRBV29-1,TRBD1,TRBJ2-7,-,CSVAGQGAWEQYF,TGCAGCGTTGCCGGACAGGGGGCGTGGGAGCAGTACTTC